Listed here is a single TCR beta chain. Its target is unknown. The data were obtained in a study of CD8+CD57+ T cells in acquired aplastic anemia. Whole-study context: DNA per sorted CD4+ or CD8+ sample ranged 0.2 to 27.4 ug, averaging about 3.4 ug.

For CDR3 and TCR beta VDJ profiling, genomic DNA was the template used. TCRdb passed the reads through MiXCR, listing each CDR3 protein once. In the table there are about 270,000 distinct CDR3 sequences, 65% to 90% of which are singletons. Overall study results and limits: Both patients and controls carried the same twenty-nine CD8+ CDR3 sequences.

The CDR3 runs 14 residues. V was trimmed by 3 bases and J by 2 bases, leaving 8 bases between them. In germline, CDR1 is SGHTA, CDR2 FQGNSA. In patients chosen for sequencing, flow cytometry had shown CD8+CD57+ cell expansion. There were no patients without severe acquired aplastic anemia. No therapy was given to patients before blood sampling. This sequence originates from a human donor with aplastic anemia. Input material: sorted CD4+, CD8+, or CD8+CD57+ T cells (not recorded which) from PBMCs. The rearrangement links TRBV7-2 to TRBJ2-1; D is perhaps TRBD1 (5 bases). The chain's CDR3 is CASSFGAAYNEQFF. The CDR3 DNA reads as TGTGCCAGCAGCTTTGGGGCCGCCTACAATGAGCAGTTCTTC.